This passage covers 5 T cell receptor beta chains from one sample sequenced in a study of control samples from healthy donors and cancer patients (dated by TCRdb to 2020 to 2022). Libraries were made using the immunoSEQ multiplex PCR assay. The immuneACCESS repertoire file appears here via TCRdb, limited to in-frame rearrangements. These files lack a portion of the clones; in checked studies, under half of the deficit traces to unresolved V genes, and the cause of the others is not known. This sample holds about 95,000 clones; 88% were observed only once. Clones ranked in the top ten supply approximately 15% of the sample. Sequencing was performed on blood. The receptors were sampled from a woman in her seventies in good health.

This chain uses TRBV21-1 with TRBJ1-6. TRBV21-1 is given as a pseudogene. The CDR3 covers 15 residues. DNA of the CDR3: TGTGCCAGCAGCAAAGTCACCGGGGGGCATTCACCCCTCCACTTT. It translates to CASSKVTGGHSPLHF.

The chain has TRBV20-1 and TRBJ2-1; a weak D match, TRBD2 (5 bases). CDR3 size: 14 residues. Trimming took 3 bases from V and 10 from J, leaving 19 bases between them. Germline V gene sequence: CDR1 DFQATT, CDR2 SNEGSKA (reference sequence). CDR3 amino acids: CSASGLTMSREQFF. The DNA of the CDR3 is TGCAGTGCTAGTGGACTCACCATGAGTCGGGAGCAGTTCTTC.

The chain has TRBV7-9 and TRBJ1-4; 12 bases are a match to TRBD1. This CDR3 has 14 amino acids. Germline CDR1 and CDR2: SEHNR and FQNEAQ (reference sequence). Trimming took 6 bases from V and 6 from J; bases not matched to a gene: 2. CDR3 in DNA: TGTGCCAGCAGGGGGACAGGGGGCGATGAAAAACTGTTTTTT. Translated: CASRGTGGDEKLFF.

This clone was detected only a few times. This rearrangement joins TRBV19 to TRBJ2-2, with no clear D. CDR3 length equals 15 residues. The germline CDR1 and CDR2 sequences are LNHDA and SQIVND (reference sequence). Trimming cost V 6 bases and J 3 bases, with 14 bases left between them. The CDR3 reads CASREEGGDTGELFF. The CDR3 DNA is TGTGCCAGTAGAGAGGAAGGTGGGGACACCGGGGAGCTGTTTTTT.

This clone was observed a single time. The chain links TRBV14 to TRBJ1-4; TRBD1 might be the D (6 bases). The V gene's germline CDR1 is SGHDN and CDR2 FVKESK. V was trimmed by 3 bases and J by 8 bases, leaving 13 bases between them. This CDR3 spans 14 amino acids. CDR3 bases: TGTGCCAGCAGCCACGGGGGCGCTTGGGAAAAACTGTTTTTT. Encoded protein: CASSHGGAWEKLFF.